This TCR beta chain came from a study of cytomegalovirus exposure and HLA in healthy donors. As for the study in general: Unique TCRs numbering about 85 million, obtained from HLA-typed donors, made up an early data release. Study-wide results and caveats: Within a later analysis, the majority of CMV-associated TCR beta chains appeared HLA-restricted.

This CDR3 contains 15 residues. Trimming at V came to 4 bases and at J to 2 bases, leaving 3 bases not matched to a gene. The germline V gene encodes CDR1 SGHNT and CDR2 YYREEE (reference sequence). Worth noting for this clone: Its antigen is still unknown.

PCR was performed using 60 Vbeta and 13 Jbeta primers. Clones were read by immunoSEQ multiplex PCR, and TCRdb kept only the in-frame ones, dropping some. The table has 120,000 or so clones, 17% seen once. The specimen was PBMCs. The genes are TRBV5-4 and TRBJ2-7; 13 bases agree with TRBD2. The sequence was collected from a female donor in good health and CMV-seropositive. DNA for the CDR3: TGTGCCAGCAGCATAGGGACTAGCGGGGCCTACGAGCAGTACTTC. Protein product: CASSIGTSGAYEQYF.